Detailed here is one T cell receptor (beta chain). It lacks a known antigen. The input lacks base qualities; no much larger clone sits a single base away. The CDR1 and CDR2 encoded by the germline V gene (reference sequence) are WNHNN and SYGVQD. The CDR3 sequence holds 16 residues, the cysteine and phenylalanine included. The DNA shown is the 48-base CDR3, in frame from base 1. V is cut back by 2 bases and J by 5 bases, with 4 bases in the junction unmatched. This entry is derived from a study of blood T cell repertoires in COVID-19 (dated by TCRdb to the early 2020s). As for the study more broadly: The collaborator samples originated in the United States, Italy and Spain and spanned the acute and convalescent phases of COVID-19. The material from the prospective study consisted of cDNA or gDNA derived from T cells, B-cell-depleted T cells, or PBMCs. The dataset comprised deeply sampled blood TCRbeta repertoires from subjects exposed to, actively infected with, or recovered from COVID-19. A freely available public database, intended as a resource for researchers studying the immune response to SARS-CoV-2, is where the repertoires were released. The samples were drawn from two sources: the first 160 participants of the ongoing ImmuneRACE study, and 1,000 to 1,500 subjects contributed by 6 global collaborators. A de-identified subject ID, COVID-19 status, age in years and sex were almost always included in the sample metadata. Where HLA class I and class II types were available, the types were taken from metadata supplied by the sample provider, not from assay-based typing.

Whole blood was collected in K2EDTA tubes by collaborating institutions according to the institutions' own protocols. For TCRbeta analysis, collaborator samples were shipped as frozen whole blood, as isolated PBMCs, or as DNA extracted from either sample type. TCRbeta CDR3 regions were amplified from genomic DNA by means of the immunoSEQ Assay, a bias-controlled multiplex PCR. On the study's bioinformatics: The number of nucleated cells in each sample was estimated by amplification of reference gene primers within the assay. To quantify the absolute abundance of each unique TCRbeta CDR3 rearrangement, sequence reads were collapsed and filtered. For each sample, productive Simpson clonality was calculated by taking the square root of Simpson's diversity index across productive rearrangements. This immuneACCESS table, as held by TCRdb, lists in-frame sequences with V and J called but not all clones. Of the missing ones, under half trace to an unresolved V gene in checked studies; the others have no known cause. The V and J calls and the clone size are those of that table, but D and trimming were determined from the DNA. For this sample there are 40,000 to 55,000 clones; more than 70% appear just once. The ten largest clonotypes hold roughly 4.8% of the sample.

Study-wide conclusions, independent of this receptor: How much clinical and demographic metadata was included differed by source and by participant, and the metadata was provided uncurated.

Here the chain combines TRBV10-1 and TRBJ2-1; 12 bases in the middle match TRBD2. The sequenced sample consisted of peripheral blood. The source of this sequence is a human donor in a cohort sampled during active COVID-19. The base sequence is TGCGCCAGCAGTGAGGTACTAGCGGGGGGAAACAATGAGCAGTTCTTC. This gives the protein CASSEVLAGGNNEQFF.